One sample yielded the 24 T cell receptor beta chains listed below, sequenced in a study of shared clonotypes between healthy human individuals. TCRdb keeps only in-frame clones here, not all; method: immunoSEQ multiplex PCR. This sample has approximately 2.3 million clones; 90% to 95% occur once, and the top ten carry around 0.4%. The sequencing sample was made of naive CD4+ T cells from PBMCs. The subset is: CD45RA+ positively selected. The receptors were gathered from a man aged 18 to 29 in good health. Some clones in this sample may be carry-over from other donors' samples.

The V and J genes are TRBV5-6 and TRBJ1-5; D might be TRBD1 (6 bases). V was pared by 7 bases and J by 2 bases, with 19 bases between. Germline values: CDR1 SGHDT, CDR2 YYEEEE. The CDR3 has 16 amino acids. The CDR3 sequence is CASQGNTGIGNQPQHF. For the CDR3, the DNA is TGTGCCAGCCAAGGAAATACAGGGATCGGCAATCAGCCCCAGCATTTT.

The chain carries TRBV18 and TRBJ1-1; TRBD1 might be the D (6 bases). The CDR3 spans 18 residues. Germline V gives CDR1 KGHSH, CDR2 LQKENI. V lost 3 bases and J lost 0, with 20 bases in between. CDR3 loop: CASSPAGGGGGMNTEAFF. In nucleotides, the CDR3 is TGTGCCAGCTCACCGGCGGGGGGCGGAGGTGGAATGAACACTGAAGCTTTCTTT.

V and J are TRBV7-9 and TRBJ1-3; a weak D match, TRBD1 (6 bases). V was shortened by 1 base and J by 4 bases, with 8 bases between the two germline ends. CDR3 length: 14 residues. The germline gives CDR1 SEHNR, CDR2 FQNEAQ (reference sequence). CDR3 DNA: TGTGCCAGCAGCTTAGGACAGGCAGGAAACACCATATATTTT. Its translation is CASSLGQAGNTIYF.

The genes are TRBV5-8 and TRBJ2-1; the D gene is possibly TRBD1 (6 bases). The CDR3 covers 14 residues. V dropped 1 base and J dropped 9 bases, with 14 bases sitting between them. The V gene's germline CDR1 is SGHTS and CDR2 YDEGEE. CDR3 protein: CASSLNWGQGEQFF. The DNA of the CDR3 is TGTGCCAGCAGCTTGAATTGGGGGCAGGGTGAGCAGTTCTTC.

This chain uses TRBV5-1 with TRBJ2-1, with D hard to call. This CDR3 is built from 14 residues. V lost 2 bases and J lost 4, with 10 bases in between. Germline V gives CDR1 SGHRS, CDR2 YFSETQ. CDR3 nucleotide sequence: TGCGCCAGCAGCTTCGGGCCATCTTACAATGAGCAGTTCTTC. This encodes CASSFGPSYNEQFF. Variable domain in full (rest from reference TRBV5-1 and TRBJ2-1): KAGVTQTPRYLIKTRGQQVTLSCSPISGHRSVSWYQQTPGQGLQFLFEYFSETQRNKGNFPGRFSGRQFSNSRSEMNVSTLELGDSALYLCASSFGPSYNEQFFGPGTRLTVL.

The rearrangement links TRBV7-9 to TRBJ2-5, with TRBD2 matching 14 bases. Germline V gives CDR1 SEHNR, CDR2 FQNEAQ (reference sequence). CDR3 length: 16 residues. V shed 5 bases, J shed 5 bases, and the junction held 7 bases outside the gene matches. CDR3 amino acids: CASSIRLAGGYETQYF. The CDR3 DNA reads TGTGCCAGCAGCATCCGACTAGCGGGAGGGTACGAGACCCAGTACTTC.

The J gene is TRBJ2-7, the V gene TRBV11-2; possible D gene TRBD1, 5 bases. Trimming pared 6 bases from V and 3 bases from J, leaving 18 bases between. The germline V gene encodes CDR1 SGHAT and CDR2 FQNNGV. CDR3 length equals 15 residues. CDR3 bases: TGTGCCAGCAGGCCTACTACCTTGACAGTCTACGAGCAGTACTTC. Protein: CASRPTTLTVYEQYF.

The chain carries TRBV21-1 and TRBJ2-1; the DNA was not used to check the table's D call, TRBD1. TRBV21-1 is a recognized pseudogene. The CDR3 extends over 14 amino acids. CDR3 in DNA: TGTGCCAGCAGCCCCCAGGGGTCCTACAATGAGCAGTTCTTC. Its protein product is CASSPQGSYNEQFF.

V usage is TRBV5-4 and J usage is TRBJ1-1; weak D call: TRBD1 (6 bases). This CDR3 region has 14 residues. The V gene lost 5 bases and the J gene lost 0 bases, with 11 bases spanning the gap. Per the germline V gene, CDR1 is SGHNT and CDR2 is YYREEE (reference sequence). The CDR3 loop reads CASSGGGLNTEAFF. DNA for the CDR3: TGTGCCAGCAGTGGGGGGGGCTTGAACACTGAAGCTTTCTTT.

The chain is built from TRBV30 and TRBJ2-1; D unresolved. The length of the CDR3 is 12 residues. Germline lookup yields CDR1 GTSNPN and CDR2 SVGIG (reference sequence). Trimming stripped 2 bases from V and 6 bases from J, with 8 bases between. CDR3 protein: CAWSPSPNEQFF. The DNA of the CDR3 is TGTGCCTGGAGTCCCTCACCCAATGAGCAGTTCTTC.

This clone has a single count. The chain couples TRBV11-2 to TRBJ2-1; D unresolved. V lost 7 bases and J 8 bases, leaving 15 bases between the germline ends. Germline V CDR1 and CDR2: SGHAT, FQNNGV. This CDR3 is 13 amino acids long. The CDR3 is CASTSVYVDEQFF. The CDR3 DNA sequence: TGTGCCAGCACCTCCGTCTATGTCGATGAGCAGTTCTTC.

The rearrangement joins TRBV18 to TRBJ2-3; D gene ambiguous. This CDR3 is 15 amino acids long. Per the germline V gene, CDR1 is KGHSH and CDR2 is LQKENI. V was trimmed by 2 bases and J by 0 bases, leaving 9 bases between them. The CDR3 DNA follows: TGTGCCAGCTCACCAGGGCGGTCGAGCACAGATACGCAGTATTTT. Its protein is CASSPGRSSTDTQYF.

This clone has more than one count but fewer than ten. Other DNA sequences in this specimen translate into the identical CDR3. The V call is TRBV7-3, the J call TRBJ2-1; 10 bases fit TRBD2. Unmatched junction bases numbered 1, after V lost 2 bases and J lost 6 bases. The CDR3 extends over 14 amino acids. Germline CDR1 and CDR2: SGHTA and FQGTGA. CDR3 loop: CASSLGTSANEQFF. DNA of the CDR3: TGTGCCAGCAGCTTAGGGACTAGCGCCAATGAGCAGTTCTTC.

The J gene is TRBJ2-5, the V gene TRBV9, with 15 nucleotides matching TRBD2. The CDR3 totals 17 residues. The trim removed 0 bases at V and 5 bases at J, leaving 5 bases unmatched. The germline gives CDR1 SGDLS, CDR2 YYNGEE. CDR3 sequence reads: CASSVGTSGRVGETQYF. The CDR3 region has the DNA TGTGCCAGCAGCGTAGGGACTAGCGGGAGGGTCGGGGAGACCCAGTACTTC.

The genes are TRBV6-5 and TRBJ2-1, with 9 bases aligning to TRBD2. V was pared by 0 bases and J by 9 bases, with 9 bases of the junction left unmatched. CDR1 is MNHEY, CDR2 SVGAGI, per germline. This CDR3 has 16 amino acids. CDR3 in amino acids: CASSYSEVAGAFEQFF. CDR3 nucleotide sequence: TGTGCCAGCAGTTACTCCGAGGTAGCGGGAGCCTTTGAGCAGTTCTTC.

The rearrangement joins TRBV28 to TRBJ1-5; 10 bases align to TRBD1. The CDR3 consists of 13 residues. The V gene end was trimmed by 5 bases and the J gene end by 7 bases; junction bases not matched to a gene: 2. CDR1 MDHEN and CDR2 SYDVKM come from the germline V gene. CDR3 sequence (DNA): TGTGCCAGCAGTAGGGACAGGGGACAGCCCCAGCATTTT. Amino acid sequence: CASSRDRGQPQHF.

The chain combines TRBV28 with TRBJ2-5; weak D call: TRBD2 (6 bases). This CDR3 comprises 12 residues. The germline gives CDR1 MDHEN, CDR2 SYDVKM. Trimming cost V 6 bases and J 4 bases, with 9 bases left between them. In nucleotides, the CDR3 is TGTGCCAGCAGGGAGGGAACAGAGACCCAGTACTTC. It yields the protein CASREGTETQYF.

The chain joins TRBV18 to TRBJ2-7; D is perhaps TRBD1 or TRBD2 (5 bases each). Trimming took off 4 bases at V and 2 bases at J, with 15 bases between the two ends. The CDR3 sequence is 15 residues long. The germline V gene has CDR1 KGHSH and CDR2 LQKENI. CDR3 amino acids: CASSQGVPGPYEQYF. CDR3 bases: TGTGCCAGCTCACAAGGGGTTCCGGGGCCCTACGAGCAGTACTTC. The variable domain in full, with the rest retrieved from reference TRBV18 and TRBJ2-7, is NAGVMQNPRHLVRRRGQEARLRCSPMKGHSHVYWYRQLPEEGLKFMVYLQKENIIDESGMPKERFSAEFPKEGPSILRIQQVVRGDSAAYFCASSQGVPGPYEQYFGPGTRLTVT.

This rearrangement joins TRBV7-9 to TRBJ2-7; 13 bases are shared with TRBD2. The length of the CDR3 is 15 residues. The germline V gene has CDR1 SEHNR and CDR2 FQNEAQ (reference sequence). V was clipped by 5 bases and J by 5 bases; unmatched bases: 6. The CDR3 loop reads CASSQRGLAGNEQYF. The CDR3 coding sequence is TGTGCCAGCAGCCAAAGGGGACTAGCGGGAAACGAGCAGTACTTC.

The chain is built from TRBV7-9 and TRBJ2-3, with D maybe TRBD2 (6 bases). The CDR3 runs to 12 residues. CDR1 is SEHNR, CDR2 FQNEAQ, per germline (reference sequence). V was cut by 5 bases and J by 13 bases, with 16 bases left in between. The CDR3 DNA follows: TGTGCCAGCAGCCCGGGACTCGACCCGAAGTATTTT. It encodes CASSPGLDPKYF. The full variable domain, in which reference TRBV7-9 and TRBJ2-3 provide the parts outside the CDR3, is DTGVSQNPRHKITKRGQNVTFRCDPISEHNRLYWYRQTLGQGPEFLTYFQNEAQLEKSRLLSDRFSAERPKGSFSTLEIQRTEQGDSAMYLCASSPGLDPKYFGPGTRLTVL.

The chain combines TRBV7-3 with TRBJ1-2; tentative D call: TRBD1 (6 bases). The ends were cut back, 8 bases at V and 7 bases at J, with 26 bases in the middle. In germline, CDR1 is SGHTA, CDR2 FQGTGA. The CDR3 is made up of 16 amino acids. The chain's CDR3 is CASGPGPAERGGGYTF. In DNA, the CDR3 is TGTGCCAGCGGCCCCGGGCCCGCCGAGAGAGGGGGTGGCTACACCTTC.

This rearrangement joins TRBV19 to TRBJ2-3, with TRBD1 matching 8 bases. CDR3 length: 15 amino acids. Germline values: CDR1 LNHDA, CDR2 SQIVND (reference sequence). The V gene end was trimmed by 3 bases and the J gene end by 2 bases; junction bases not matched to a gene: 4. CDR3 DNA: TGTGCCAGTAGTATCGGGACAGGTTACACAGATACGCAGTATTTT. It is translated as CASSIGTGYTDTQYF.

This chain uses TRBV7-7 with TRBJ1-2, with 9 positions matching TRBD1. V lost 5 bases to trimming and J lost 6 bases; unmatched junction nucleotides: 7. This CDR3 has 14 amino acids. CDR1 and CDR2 from the germline V gene are SSHAT and FNYEAQ (reference sequence). CDR3 DNA sequence: TGTGCCAGCAGCCCCCTCGGGACAGGGCATGGCTACACCTTC. Amino acids: CASSPLGTGHGYTF.

This chain uses TRBV15 with TRBJ1-5; no definite D call. Germline assignment: CDR1 LNHNV and CDR2 YYDKDF (reference sequence). V was trimmed by 3 bases and J by 6 bases, leaving 6 bases between them. This CDR3 comprises 12 residues. This CDR3 is CATSRKGQPQHF. The DNA for the CDR3 is TGTGCCACCAGCAGGAAGGGTCAGCCCCAGCATTTT.